What follows are 20 T cell receptor beta chains derived from one specimen sequenced in a study of OX40 agonist ivuxolimab in advanced cancers. The library was prepared using the immunoSEQ multiplex PCR assay. TCRdb stores this immuneACCESS table with in-frame sequences only. Part of the clones is absent; in the studies checked, under half of the shortfall reflects unresolved V genes, and no reason is known for the rest. The sample table contains fewer than 15,000 clones; only one count was recorded for 85% to 90% of them. Around half of the sample belongs to the ten largest clones. Sequencing was performed on CD4+ or CD8+ T cells sorted from blood, taken in a trial of the OX40 agonist ivuxolimab. The source is an adult with an advanced solid tumor such as melanoma, head and neck, liver or kidney cancer.

The V and J genes are TRBV4-2 and TRBJ1-3; tentative D call: TRBD1 (6 bases). From germline, CDR1 is LGHNA and CDR2 YNFKEQ. The V gene lost 2 bases and the J gene lost 0 bases, with 11 bases spanning the gap. The CDR3 is made up of 16 amino acids. The CDR3 loop reads CASSQPGQLSGNTIYF. The CDR3 bases are TGTGCCAGCAGCCAACCCGGACAGCTCTCTGGAAACACCATATATTTT.

This clone occurred a few times. V and J are TRBV9 and TRBJ2-1; no clear D. Per germline, CDR1 SGDLS and CDR2 YYNGEE. V was trimmed by 1 base and J by 8 bases, leaving 4 bases between them. The CDR3 extends over 11 amino acids. The CDR3 reads CASSVSDEQFF. In nucleotides, the CDR3 is TGTGCCAGCAGCGTAAGCGATGAGCAGTTCTTC.

CDR3 region: CASSFTSDTEAFF. DNA of the CDR3: TGCGCCAGCAGCTTCACCTCTGATACTGAAGCTTTCTTT. The gene calls are TRBV5-1 and TRBJ1-1; D is unclear. Trimming cost V 2 bases and J 5 bases, with 10 bases left between them. Germline assignment: CDR1 SGHRS and CDR2 YFSETQ. This CDR3 has 13 residues. The full variable domain, its missing parts supplied by reference TRBV5-1 and TRBJ1-1, is KAGVTQTPRYLIKTRGQQVTLSCSPISGHRSVSWYQQTPGQGLQFLFEYFSETQRNKGNFPGRFSGRQFSNSRSEMNVSTLELGDSALYLCASSFTSDTEAFFGQGTRLTVV.

The gene calls are TRBV6-9 and TRBJ2-1; 8 bases match TRBD1. The CDR3 is 13 residues long. The germline CDR1 and CDR2 sequences are MNHGY and SVAAGI. The V segment lost 3 bases and the J segment 9 bases; nucleotides outside the gene matches: 4. CDR3 residues: CASSYQDRAEQFF. The CDR3, as DNA: TGTGCCAGCAGTTACCAGGACAGGGCTGAGCAGTTCTTC.

The J gene is TRBJ2-3, the V gene TRBV11-2; no clear D gene. The CDR3 length is 13 residues. Between the trimmed V and J ends, which lost 0 bases and 6 bases, there was a span of 7 bases. Germline lookup yields CDR1 SGHAT and CDR2 FQNNGV. The CDR3 DNA is TGTGCCAGCAGCTTAGAACCCCCCGATACGCAGTATTTT. It is translated as CASSLEPPDTQYF.

V is TRBV30 and J is TRBJ2-7; TRBD1 agrees at 8 bases. Unmatched junction bases numbered 4, after V lost 3 bases and J lost 6 bases. This CDR3 is 12 amino acids long. Germline V gene lookup returns CDR1 GTSNPN and CDR2 SVGIG (reference sequence). This CDR3 reads CAWSLDRGEQYF. CDR3 in DNA: TGTGCCTGGAGCCTTGACAGGGGCGAGCAGTACTTC.

The chain has TRBV7-9 and TRBJ2-5; 13 bases match TRBD2. The germline V gene has CDR1 SEHNR and CDR2 FQNEAQ (reference sequence). V lost 1 base and J lost 11; bases outside the gene matches: 10. This CDR3 contains 16 residues. The CDR3 DNA reads as TGTGCCAGCAGCTTAGGGACTAGCGGGGGCCTCAAGGAGCAGTACTTC. As protein: CASSLGTSGGLKEQYF. Full variable domain (outside the CDR3, taken from reference TRBV7-9 and TRBJ2-5): DTGVSQNPRHKITKRGQNVTFRCDPISEHNRLYWYRQTLGQGPEFLTYFQNEAQLEKSRLLSDRFSAERPKGSFSTLEIQRTEQGDSAMYLCASSLGTSGGLKEQYFGPGTRLLVL.

This rearrangement joins TRBV27 to TRBJ2-4; TRBD2 matches at 7 bases. This CDR3 has 16 residues. V dropped 8 bases and J dropped 0; count of bases not matched to a gene: 10. Germline CDR1 and CDR2: MNHEY and SMNVEV (reference sequence). CDR3 sequence: CASPRGDLSAKNIQYF. CDR3 in DNA: TGTGCCAGCCCCCGGGGGGACTTATCAGCCAAAAACATTCAGTACTTC.

The chain carries TRBV4-3 and TRBJ2-3; 11 bases align to TRBD2. V trimming: 3 bases; J trimming: 4 bases; junction bases outside the gene matches: 3. The CDR3 contains 15 residues. Germline V lookup: CDR1 LGHNA, CDR2 YSLEER. The CDR3 protein is CASSQTSGKPDTQYF. CDR3 nucleotides: TGCGCCAGCAGCCAGACTAGCGGGAAGCCAGATACGCAGTATTTT.

A few counts support this clone. The chain is built from TRBV7-9 and TRBJ1-2, with D possibly matching TRBD1 (6 bases). Germline-derived CDR1 and CDR2 are SEHNR and FQNEAQ (reference sequence). V was shortened by 3 bases and J by 8 bases, with 13 bases between the two germline ends. There are 13 residues in the CDR3. CDR3 nucleotide sequence: TGTGCCAGCAGCTTTTTGGGGGCTTGGGGCTACACCTTC. This codes for CASSFLGAWGYTF.

The chain combines TRBV5-1 with TRBJ2-5; 7 nucleotides align to TRBD1. Germline V gene lookup returns CDR1 SGHRS and CDR2 YFSETQ. The CDR3 totals 15 residues. V shed 4 bases and J 1 base; nucleotides not matched to a gene: 7. CDR3 loop: CASSLRGQLQETQYF. The CDR3 DNA reads as TGCGCCAGCAGCCTCAGGGGACAGCTCCAAGAGACCCAGTACTTC.

This clone was counted once. The rearrangement links TRBV19 to TRBJ2-1; D gene uncertain. Germline values: CDR1 LNHDA, CDR2 SQIVND (reference sequence). The V and J ends lost 6 bases and 5 bases respectively, with 5 bases between them. The CDR3 runs to 11 residues. The CDR3 DNA is TGTGCCAGTAGGAGCAACAATGAGCAGTTCTTC. Its translation: CASRSNNEQFF.

The genes are TRBV7-8 and TRBJ2-1; TRBD1 is a possible D gene (5 bases). The ends were cut back, 0 bases at V and 4 bases at J, with 10 bases in the middle. This CDR3 region has 15 residues. Germline V lookup: CDR1 SGHVS, CDR2 FQNEAQ. CDR3 in DNA: TGTGCCAGCAGCTTAGCCTTTGGGGCTTACAATGAGCAGTTCTTC. Its translation is CASSLAFGAYNEQFF.

CDR3 nucleotides: TGTGCCAGCAGTTACGGACAGCTTCCGAACACCGGGGAGCTGTTTTTT. The encoded protein is CASSYGQLPNTGELFF. The chain recombines TRBV6-6 with TRBJ2-2, with D maybe TRBD1 (6 bases). Germline CDR1 and CDR2: MNHNY and SVGAGI (reference sequence). The germline V and J ends were trimmed by 2 bases and 0 bases, with 10 bases remaining between them. The CDR3 contains 16 residues.

This chain connects TRBV7-2 to TRBJ2-5; weak D call: TRBD2 (5 bases). Trimming removed 6 bases from V and 5 bases from J, with 16 bases in between. This CDR3 is 14 amino acids long. Germline lookup yields CDR1 SGHTA and CDR2 FQGNSA. The DNA of the CDR3 is TGTGCCAGCAGTCTGACGTGGTCGGGGGAGACCCAGTACTTC. This codes for CASSLTWSGETQYF.

This rearrangement joins TRBV5-4 to TRBJ2-7, with TRBD1 matching 9 bases. With V trimmed by 0 bases and J by 0 bases, 1 base remained unmatched. Germline CDR1 SGHNT, CDR2 YYREEE (reference sequence). The CDR3 has 15 amino acids. The CDR3 reads CASSLGGQGSYEQYF. The CDR3 DNA follows: TGTGCCAGCAGCTTGGGGGGACAGGGCTCCTACGAGCAGTACTTC.

The rearrangement joins TRBV6-1 to TRBJ1-5; perhaps TRBD1 as D (5 bases). Trimming pared 3 bases from V and 7 bases from J, leaving 16 bases between. Germline-derived CDR1 and CDR2 are MNHNS and SASEGT. CDR3 length: 15 residues. The CDR3 sequence: CASSEGLGGWQPQHF. The CDR3 DNA is TGTGCCAGCAGTGAGGGGTTGGGGGGGTGGCAGCCCCAGCATTTT.

In its sample, this clone was seen a few times. The chain has TRBV4-1 and TRBJ2-5, with 7 bases lining up with TRBD1. The CDR3 covers 15 residues. The V gene's germline CDR1 is MGHRA and CDR2 YSYEKL. J gave up 4 bases and V 2 bases, and 7 bases lay outside the gene matches. Written as DNA, the CDR3 is TGCGCCAGCAGCCAACACCGGACAGGTGGAGAGACCCAGTACTTC. Amino acids: CASSQHRTGGETQYF.

The genes are TRBV5-1 and TRBJ1-1; TRBD1 might be the D (5 bases). The germline V gene encodes CDR1 SGHRS and CDR2 YFSETQ. The CDR3 is 15 amino acids. The V end was cut by 0 bases, the J end by 3 bases, with 12 bases between. The CDR3 region is CASSLAGQAYTEAFF. The CDR3 DNA reads as TGCGCCAGCAGCTTGGCGGGGCAGGCATACACTGAAGCTTTCTTT. The whole variable domain, filled in from reference TRBV5-1 and TRBJ1-1, reads KAGVTQTPRYLIKTRGQQVTLSCSPISGHRSVSWYQQTPGQGLQFLFEYFSETQRNKGNFPGRFSGRQFSNSRSEMNVSTLELGDSALYLCASSLAGQAYTEAFFGQGTRLTVV.

This clone was seen a handful of times. The J gene is TRBJ1-5, the V gene TRBV9; D gene unclear. The CDR3 length is 14 residues. Germline loops: CDR1 SGDLS, CDR2 YYNGEE. The germline V and J ends were trimmed by 3 bases and 2 bases, with 9 bases remaining between them. This chain's CDR3 is CASSGTPGNQPQHF. In DNA form, the CDR3 reads TGTGCCAGCAGCGGGACTCCCGGCAATCAGCCCCAGCATTTT.